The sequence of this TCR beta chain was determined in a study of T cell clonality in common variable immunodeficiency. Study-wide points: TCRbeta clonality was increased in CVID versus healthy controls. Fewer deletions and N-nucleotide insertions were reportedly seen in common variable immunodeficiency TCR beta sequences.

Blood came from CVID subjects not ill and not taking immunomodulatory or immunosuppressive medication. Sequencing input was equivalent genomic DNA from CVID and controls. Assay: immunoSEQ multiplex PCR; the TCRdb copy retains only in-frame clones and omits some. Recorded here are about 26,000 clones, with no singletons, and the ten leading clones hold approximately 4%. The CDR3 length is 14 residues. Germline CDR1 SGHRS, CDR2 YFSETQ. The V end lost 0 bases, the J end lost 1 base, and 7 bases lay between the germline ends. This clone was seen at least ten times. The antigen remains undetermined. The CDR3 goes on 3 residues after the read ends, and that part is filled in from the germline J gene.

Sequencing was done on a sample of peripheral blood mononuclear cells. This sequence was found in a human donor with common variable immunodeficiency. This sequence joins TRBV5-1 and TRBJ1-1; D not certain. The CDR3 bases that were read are TGCGCCAGCAGCTTGGGGCAGAGGAACACTGAA. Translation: CASSLGQRNTE. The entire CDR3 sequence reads CASSLGQRNTEAFF.